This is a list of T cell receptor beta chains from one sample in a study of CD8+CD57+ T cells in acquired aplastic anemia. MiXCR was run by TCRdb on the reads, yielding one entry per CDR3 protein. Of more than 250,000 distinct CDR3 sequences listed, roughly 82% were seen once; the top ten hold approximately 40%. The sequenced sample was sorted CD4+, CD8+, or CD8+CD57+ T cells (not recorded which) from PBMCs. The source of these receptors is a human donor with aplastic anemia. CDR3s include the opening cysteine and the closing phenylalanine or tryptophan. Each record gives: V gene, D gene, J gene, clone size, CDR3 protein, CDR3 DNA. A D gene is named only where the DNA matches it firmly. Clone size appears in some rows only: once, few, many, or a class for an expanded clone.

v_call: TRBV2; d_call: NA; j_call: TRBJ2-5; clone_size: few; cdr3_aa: CASSEWMETQYF; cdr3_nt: TGTGCCAGCAGTGAATGGATGGAGACCCAGTACTTC
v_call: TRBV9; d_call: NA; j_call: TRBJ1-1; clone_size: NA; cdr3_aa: CASSVGSDTQYSFF; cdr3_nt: TGTGCCAGCAGCGTAGGGTCAGATACGCAGTATTCTTTCTTT
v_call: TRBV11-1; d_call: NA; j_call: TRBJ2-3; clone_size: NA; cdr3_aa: CASSPDMGDHTDTQYF; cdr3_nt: TGTGCCAGCAGCCCCGATATGGGGGATCACACAGATACGCAGTATTTT
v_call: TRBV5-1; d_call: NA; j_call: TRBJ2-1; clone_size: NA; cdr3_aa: CASSLGGDYNEQFF; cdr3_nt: TGCGCCAGCAGCTTGGGAGGCGATTACAATGAGCAGTTCTTC
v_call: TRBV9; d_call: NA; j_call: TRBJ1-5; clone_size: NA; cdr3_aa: CASSYPSDETALYF; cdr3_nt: TGTGCCAGCAGCTATCCTTCTGACGAGACAGCCCTTTATTTT
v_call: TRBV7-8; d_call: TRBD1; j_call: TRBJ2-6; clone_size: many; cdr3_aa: CASSLTGGADYGYLTF; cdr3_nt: TGTGCCAGCAGCTTGACAGGGGGCGCCGACTATGGCTACCTGACTTTC
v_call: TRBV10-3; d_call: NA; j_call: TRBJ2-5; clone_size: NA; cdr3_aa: CAISEGETQYF; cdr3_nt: TGTGCCATCAGTGAAGGGGAGACCCAGTACTTC
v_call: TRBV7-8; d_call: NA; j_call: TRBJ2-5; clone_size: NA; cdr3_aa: CASSYQGRETQYF; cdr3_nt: TGTGCCAGCAGCTATCAGGGACGGGAGACCCAGTACTTC
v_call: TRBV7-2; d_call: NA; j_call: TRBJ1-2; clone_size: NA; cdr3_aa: CASSLGLGCGYSF; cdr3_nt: TGTGCCAGCAGCTTAGGCCTTGGATGTGGCTACTCCTTC
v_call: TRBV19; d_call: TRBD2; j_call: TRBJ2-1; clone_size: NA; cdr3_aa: CASSMGGDADNEQFF; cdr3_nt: TGTGCCAGTAGTATGGGGGGGGACGCCGACAATGAGCAGTTCTTC
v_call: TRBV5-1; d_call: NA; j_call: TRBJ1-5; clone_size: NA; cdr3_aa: CASSYGRNSNQPQHF; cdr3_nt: TGTGCCAGCAGCTACGGACGGAATAGCAATCAGCCCCAGCATTTT
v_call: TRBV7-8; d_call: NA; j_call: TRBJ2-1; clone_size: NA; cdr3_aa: CASSLDENSYNEQFF; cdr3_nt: TGTGCCAGCAGCTTAGACGAAAACTCCTATAATGAGCAGTTCTTC
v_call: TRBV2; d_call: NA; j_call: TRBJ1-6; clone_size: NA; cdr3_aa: CASRGAYNSPLHF; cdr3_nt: TGTGCCAGCCGGGGGGCCTATAATTCACCCCTCCACTTT
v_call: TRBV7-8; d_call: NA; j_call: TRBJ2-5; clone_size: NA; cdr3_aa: CASSLAAGPETQCF; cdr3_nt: TGTGCCAGCAGCTTAGCGGCAGGTCCCGAGACCCAGTGCTTC
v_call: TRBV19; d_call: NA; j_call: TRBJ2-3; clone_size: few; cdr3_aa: CASSMGLEGTDTQYF; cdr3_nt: TGTGCCAGTAGTATGGGGTTGGAGGGCACAGATACGCAGTATTTT
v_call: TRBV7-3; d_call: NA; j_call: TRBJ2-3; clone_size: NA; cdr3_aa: CASGDAGAAKQYF; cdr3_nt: TGTGCCAGCGGGGACGCGGGCGCTGCTAAGCAGTATTTT
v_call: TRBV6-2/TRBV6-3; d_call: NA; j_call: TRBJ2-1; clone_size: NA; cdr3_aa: CASSYGASGAYNEQFF; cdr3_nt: TGTGCCAGCAGTTACGGTGCGAGCGGAGCCTACAATGAGCAGTTCTTC
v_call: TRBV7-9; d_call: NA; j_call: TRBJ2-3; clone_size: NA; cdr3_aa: CASSLEGGRGTEDF; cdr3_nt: TGTGCCAGCAGCTTAGAGGGAGGCCGCGGTACGGAGGATTTT
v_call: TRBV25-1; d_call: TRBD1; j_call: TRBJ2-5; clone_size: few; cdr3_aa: CASSESGQGQETQYF; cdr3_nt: TGTGCCAGCAGTGAATCAGGACAGGGCCAAGAGACCCAGTACTTC
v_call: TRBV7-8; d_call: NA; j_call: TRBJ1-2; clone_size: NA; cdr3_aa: CASSLRERGVTYGYTF; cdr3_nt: TGTGCCAGCAGCTTACGGGAAAGGGGCGTTACGTATGGCTACACCTTC
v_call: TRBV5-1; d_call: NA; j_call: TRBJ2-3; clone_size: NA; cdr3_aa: CASSPAGTTTQYF; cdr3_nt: TGCGCCAGCAGCCCCGCCGGCACAACAACGCAGTATTTT
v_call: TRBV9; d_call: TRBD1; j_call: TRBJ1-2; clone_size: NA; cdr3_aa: CASSELTGANYGYTF; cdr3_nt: TGTGCCAGCAGCGAGTTGACAGGGGCGAACTATGGCTACACCTTC
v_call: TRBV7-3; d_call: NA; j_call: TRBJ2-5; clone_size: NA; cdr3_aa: CASSRPSGHETQYF; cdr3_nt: TGTGCCAGCAGCAGACCCAGCGGGCATGAGACCCAGTACTTC
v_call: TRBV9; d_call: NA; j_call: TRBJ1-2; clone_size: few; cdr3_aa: CASSEWWTDNTGGYTF; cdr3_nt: TGTGCCAGCAGCGAGTGGTGGACAGATAACACCGGGGGCTACACCTTC
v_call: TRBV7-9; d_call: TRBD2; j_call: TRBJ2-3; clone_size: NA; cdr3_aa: CASSFGTSGVGTQYF; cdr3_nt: TGTGCCAGCAGCTTCGGGACTAGCGGAGTGGGCACGCAGTATTTT
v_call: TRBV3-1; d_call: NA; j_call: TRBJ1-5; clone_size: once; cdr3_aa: CASSRIRRRPQHF; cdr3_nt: TGTGCCAGCAGTCGAATCAGGCGTCGGCCCCAGCATTTT
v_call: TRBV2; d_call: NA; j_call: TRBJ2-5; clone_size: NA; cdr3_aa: CASSQRAQETQYF; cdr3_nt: TGTGCCAGCAGTCAGCGAGCCCAAGAGACCCAGTACTTC
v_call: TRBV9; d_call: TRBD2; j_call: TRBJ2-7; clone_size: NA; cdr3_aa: CASGRGDSYEQYF; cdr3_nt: TGTGCCAGCGGGCGGGGGGACTCCTACGAGCAGTACTTC
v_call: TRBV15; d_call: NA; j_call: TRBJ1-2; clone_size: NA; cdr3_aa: CATRKERVGGYTF; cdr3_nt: TGTGCCACCAGGAAGGAGAGGGTAGGAGGCTACACCTTC
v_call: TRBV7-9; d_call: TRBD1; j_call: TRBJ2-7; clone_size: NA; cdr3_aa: CASSPGTGSSYEQYF; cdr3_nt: TGTGCCAGCAGCCCAGGGACAGGGAGCTCCTACGAGCAGTACTTC
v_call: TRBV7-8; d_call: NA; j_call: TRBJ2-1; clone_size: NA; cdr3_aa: CASSLAACPNKQYF; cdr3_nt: TGTGCCAGCAGCTTAGCGGCCTGTCCCAATAAGCAGTATTTC
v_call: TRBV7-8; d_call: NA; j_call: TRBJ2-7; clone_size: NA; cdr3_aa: CASSFHGDPATQYF; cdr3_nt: TGTGCCAGCAGCTTTCATGGAGATCCGGCTACGCAGTACTTC
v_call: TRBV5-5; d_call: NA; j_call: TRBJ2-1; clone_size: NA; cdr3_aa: CASSSSPGNEQFF; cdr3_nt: TGTGCCAGCAGCTCCTCCCCGGGGAATGAGCAGTTCTTC
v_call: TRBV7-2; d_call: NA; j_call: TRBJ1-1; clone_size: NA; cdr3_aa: CASSQDLAGGYTFVF; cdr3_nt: NA
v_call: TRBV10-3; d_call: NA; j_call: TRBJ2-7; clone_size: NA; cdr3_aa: CAISDKGGSISYEQYF; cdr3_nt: TGTGCCATCAGTGATAAGGGGGGCAGCATCTCCTACGAGCAGTACTTC
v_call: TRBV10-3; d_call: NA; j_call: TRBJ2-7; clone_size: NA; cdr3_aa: CASRFAGGPYAQYF; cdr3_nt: TGTGCCAGCAGGTTCGCAGGGGGGCCCTACGCGCAGTACTTC
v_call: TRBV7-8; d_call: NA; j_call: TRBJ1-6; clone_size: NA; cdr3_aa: CASSLGEGGYNQSLHF; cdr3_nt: TGTGCCAGCAGCTTAGGGGAAGGCGGCTATAATCAATCCCTCCACTTT
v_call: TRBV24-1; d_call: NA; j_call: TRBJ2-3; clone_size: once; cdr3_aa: CCTREEGGTDTQYF; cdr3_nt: TGCTGCACTCGCGAGGAGGGAGGCACAGATACGCAGTATTTT
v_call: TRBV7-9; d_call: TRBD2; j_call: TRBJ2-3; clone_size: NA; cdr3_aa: CASSFQGSGDTDEF; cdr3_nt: TGTGCCAGCAGCTTTCAAGGAAGCGGGGATACCGATGAGTTT